A selection of T cell receptor beta chains follows, all from one sample in a study of T cells after posttransplantation cyclophosphamide. TCRdb's table, derived via immunoSEQ multiplex PCR, lists solely in-frame clones and lacks some. In total the sample includes 41,000 or so clones, none of them seen once. Sequenced input: PBMCs. The origin of the receptors is a man younger than 40 in good health and a related stem cell transplant donor. Both conserved end residues are part of each CDR3. Fields, in order: D gene, clone size, J gene, V gene, CDR3 DNA, CDR3 protein. D genes are given only for firm matches. Some rows have no size entry. The others give once, few or many, or a class for an expanded clone.

D: TRBD2; size: many; J: TRBJ2-5; V: TRBV5-1; DNA: TGCGCCAGCAGCCTCGGGACTAGCTCGTACCAAGAGACCCAGTACTTC; CDR3: CASSLGTSSYQETQYF
D: .; size: .; J: TRBJ1-5; V: TRBV28; DNA: TGTGCCAGCAGTTCAGGCTTGCCCCAGCATTTT; CDR3: CASSSGLPQHF
D: .; size: many; J: TRBJ2-5; V: TRBV9; DNA: TGTGCCAGCAGCGTAGGGGGGGGCGCTGATCTGAAGACCCAGTACTTC; CDR3: CASSVGGGADLKTQYF
D: .; size: many; J: TRBJ2-1; V: TRBV5-4; DNA: TGTGCCAGCAGCTTTGACAGAGACAATGAGCAGTTCTTC; CDR3: CASSFDRDNEQFF
D: TRBD1; size: many; J: TRBJ2-7; V: TRBV9; DNA: TGTGCCAGCAGCACGGGACAGGGTTCCGAGCAGTACTTC; CDR3: CASSTGQGSEQYF
D: .; size: many; J: TRBJ1-2; V: TRBV7-9; DNA: TGTGCCAGCAGCTCCCCTGGGTCCGGGTACGGCTACACCTTC; CDR3: CASSSPGSGYGYTF
D: TRBD2; size: few; J: TRBJ2-3; V: TRBV29-1; DNA: TGCAGCGTTGGGGGCGGGGGGGACACAGATACGCAGTATTTT; CDR3: CSVGGGGDTDTQYF
D: TRBD2; size: .; J: TRBJ2-3; V: TRBV7-3; DNA: TGTGCCAGCAGCTTAACTAGCGGGGGGGAAACAGATACGCAGTATTTT; CDR3: CASSLTSGGETDTQYF
D: .; size: many; J: TRBJ1-1; V: TRBV19; DNA: TGTGCCAGTAGTATAGAGGTGATGGGTCCCACGGGCACTGAAGCTTTCTTT; CDR3: CASSIEVMGPTGTEAFF
D: .; size: many; J: TRBJ2-5; V: TRBV6-6; DNA: TGTGCCAGCAGTTACGAGGGGCTCGAGACCCAGTACTTC; CDR3: CASSYEGLETQYF
D: .; size: many; J: TRBJ1-3; V: TRBV18; DNA: TGTGCCAGCTCACCGACTCCGGACAGACGCTCTGGAAACACCATATATTTT; CDR3: CASSPTPDRRSGNTIYF
D: TRBD2; size: many; J: TRBJ2-6; V: TRBV5-1; DNA: TGCGCCAGCAGCACCCTAGCGGGGCTTAACTCTGGGGCCAACGTCCTGACTTTC; CDR3: CASSTLAGLNSGANVLTF
D: .; size: .; J: TRBJ2-7; V: TRBV5-1; DNA: TGCGCCAGCAGCCCGGGACAAACCTACGAGCAGTACTTC; CDR3: CASSPGQTYEQYF
D: TRBD1; size: many; J: TRBJ2-6; V: TRBV19; DNA: TGTGCCAGTAGTATACCTCCAGCAGGGGGAGTCTCTGGGGCCAACGTCCTGACTTTC; CDR3: CASSIPPAGGVSGANVLTF
D: .; size: many; J: TRBJ2-3; V: TRBV7-9; DNA: TGTGCCAGCAGCTTTCAGGGTACTATGTTGACAGATACGCAGTATTTT; CDR3: CASSFQGTMLTDTQYF
D: TRBD1; size: many; J: TRBJ2-7; V: TRBV7-9; DNA: TGTGCCACCTCCGGGACAGGGGCCTCCTACGAGCAGTACTTC; CDR3: CATSGTGASYEQYF
D: TRBD1; size: many; J: TRBJ1-4; V: TRBV4-3; DNA: TGCGCCAGCAGCCAAGATCGAGGGACAGGCTCTGAAAAACTGTTTTTT; CDR3: CASSQDRGTGSEKLFF
D: .; size: .; J: TRBJ1-1; V: TRBV5-1; DNA: TGCGCCAGCAGCTTGGGTACAGTGAACACTGAAGCTTTCTTT; CDR3: CASSLGTVNTEAFF
D: .; size: many; J: TRBJ1-1; V: TRBV2; DNA: TGTGCCAGCATTCCGAGGGTATGGACTGAAGCTTTCTTT; CDR3: CASIPRVWTEAFF
D: TRBD1; size: many; J: TRBJ1-5; V: TRBV12-3/TRBV12-4; DNA: TGTGCCAGCAGTTTGACACGGACAGGGACACCCAATCAGCCCCAGCATTTT; CDR3: CASSLTRTGTPNQPQHF
D: .; size: many; J: TRBJ1-1; V: TRBV7-9; DNA: TGTGCCAGCAGCTGGGACATTAGAGCTTTCTTT; CDR3: CASSWDIRAFF
D: .; size: many; J: TRBJ1-5; V: TRBV28; DNA: TGTGCCAGCACTTCCCTTTACAATCAGCCCCAGCATTTT; CDR3: CASTSLYNQPQHF
D: .; size: few; J: TRBJ2-5; V: TRBV9; DNA: TGTGCCAGCAGCGTAGGCGGGGTTTTTGAGACCCAGTACTTC; CDR3: CASSVGGVFETQYF
D: .; size: many; J: TRBJ2-7; V: TRBV19; DNA: TGTGCCAGTAGTGCCGTGGAGGGCCGACATTGGGAGCAGTACTTC; CDR3: CASSAVEGRHWEQYF
D: .; size: many; J: TRBJ1-1; V: TRBV10-2; DNA: TGCGCCAGCAGTGGCGGGGAGATCACTACTGAAGCTTTCTTT; CDR3: CASSGGEITTEAFF
D: TRBD1; size: many; J: TRBJ2-7; V: TRBV7-9; DNA: TGTGCCAGCAGCTTAAGACAGGGTGGGGAGCAGTACTTC; CDR3: CASSLRQGGEQYF
D: TRBD2; size: many; J: TRBJ2-1; V: TRBV7-2; DNA: TGTGCCAGCAGCTTGGGTAGCGGGGGGACCTCCTACAATGAGCAGTTCTTC; CDR3: CASSLGSGGTSYNEQFF
D: TRBD1; size: few; J: TRBJ2-2; V: TRBV5-1; DNA: TGCGCCAGCAGTCCCCCTAGAGGGGGCGACACCGGGGAGCTGTTTTTT; CDR3: CASSPPRGGDTGELFF
D: TRBD1; size: many; J: TRBJ1-2; V: TRBV4-2; DNA: TGTGCCAGCAGCCATCGGACAGGGGACAACTATGGCTACACCTTC; CDR3: CASSHRTGDNYGYTF
D: .; size: many; J: TRBJ1-2; V: TRBV7-2; DNA: TGTGCCAGCAGCTTAGTCGGGGGGCGCCTTGGCTACACCTTC; CDR3: CASSLVGGRLGYTF
D: .; size: many; J: TRBJ1-3; V: TRBV28; DNA: TGTGCCAGCAGTTTATTGATGGGGGCAGCTGGAAACACCATATATTTT; CDR3: CASSLLMGAAGNTIYF
D: TRBD2; size: .; J: TRBJ2-1; V: TRBV15; DNA: TGTGCCACCAGCAGAGGGGCTAGCGGGGGGCCTTGGAGCTCCTACAATGAGCAGTTCTTC; CDR3: CATSRGASGGPWSSYNEQFF
D: .; size: .; J: TRBJ1-2; V: TRBV6-1; DNA: TGTGCCAGCAGTGAAACGGGGGGCGTTGTGATTGGCTACACCTTC; CDR3: CASSETGGVVIGYTF
D: .; size: many; J: TRBJ2-2; V: TRBV12-3/TRBV12-4; DNA: TGTGCCAGCAGAGCCGAGGGGAGGTACACCGGGGAGCTGTTTTTT; CDR3: CASRAEGRYTGELFF
D: TRBD2; size: few; J: TRBJ2-5; V: TRBV4-1; DNA: TGCGCCAGCAGCCAAGCGGGGGGACAAGAGACCCAGTACTTC; CDR3: CASSQAGGQETQYF
D: TRBD1; size: many; J: TRBJ1-2; V: TRBV4-3; DNA: TGCGCCAGCAGCCCCGACAGGGGCGAAAATTATGGCTACACCTTC; CDR3: CASSPDRGENYGYTF
D: .; size: few; J: TRBJ2-6; V: TRBV13; DNA: TGTGCCAGCATCGAAAGGGGTACTGGGGCCAACGTCCTGACTTTC; CDR3: CASIERGTGANVLTF
D: TRBD1; size: many; J: TRBJ2-7; V: TRBV5-5; DNA: TGTGCCAGCAGCTTGAACAGGGGTAGGAACGAGCAGTACTTC; CDR3: CASSLNRGRNEQYF
D: TRBD1; size: many; J: TRBJ2-7; V: TRBV5-1; DNA: TGCGCCAGCAGCTCGACAGGGGACGCCTACGAGCAGTACTTC; CDR3: CASSSTGDAYEQYF
D: .; size: many; J: TRBJ1-2; V: TRBV13; DNA: TGTGCCAGCAGCAGGACAGCTCTCTATGGCTACACCTTC; CDR3: CASSRTALYGYTF
D: TRBD1; size: .; J: TRBJ2-1; V: TRBV6-1; DNA: TGTGCCAGCAGCGTAGGACAGGGGGCCTACAATGAGCAGTTCTTC; CDR3: CASSVGQGAYNEQFF
D: .; size: many; J: TRBJ1-1; V: TRBV19; DNA: TGTGCCAGTAGTATAGATGCGGTGAACACTGAAGCTTTCTTT; CDR3: CASSIDAVNTEAFF
D: .; size: many; J: TRBJ2-1; V: TRBV10-2; DNA: TGCGCCAGCAGGCGGAACTCCTACAATGAGCAGTTCTTC; CDR3: CASRRNSYNEQFF
D: .; size: .; J: TRBJ2-1; V: TRBV4-2; DNA: TGTGCCAGCAGCCAAGAACGGGCAGGGGTGAGCAATGAGCAGTTCTTC; CDR3: CASSQERAGVSNEQFF
D: TRBD1; size: many; J: TRBJ2-3; V: TRBV4-3; DNA: TGCGCCAGCAGCCAAGATGTGGCAGGGGGCCCGTACACAGATACGCAGTATTTT; CDR3: CASSQDVAGGPYTDTQYF
D: TRBD1; size: many; J: TRBJ2-7; V: TRBV7-2; DNA: TGTGCCAGCAGCCGACAGGGGGGTATAGACGAGCAGTACTTC; CDR3: CASSRQGGIDEQYF
D: .; size: many; J: TRBJ2-7; V: TRBV5-1; DNA: TGCGCCAGCAGCTTGAGCACAGCAAATTACGAGCAGTACTTC; CDR3: CASSLSTANYEQYF
D: TRBD1; size: .; J: TRBJ1-1; V: TRBV4-2; DNA: TGTGCCAGCAGCCTTCTCGACAGGGTTCAGAAGAACACTGAAGCTTTCTTT; CDR3: CASSLLDRVQKNTEAFF
D: TRBD2; size: .; J: TRBJ2-5; V: TRBV9; DNA: TGTGCCAGCAGCGTAGGACTAGCGGGGGGTCGAGAGACCCAGTACTTC; CDR3: CASSVGLAGGRETQYF
D: .; size: .; J: TRBJ1-6; V: TRBV25-1; DNA: TGTGCCAGCAGGGGGGGTCTCGGGTCACCCCTCCACTTT; CDR3: CASRGGLGSPLHF
D: TRBD1; size: many; J: TRBJ2-7; V: TRBV18; DNA: TGTGCCAGCTCAGATACAGGGGGCCTATACGAGCAGTACTTC; CDR3: CASSDTGGLYEQYF
D: .; size: many; J: TRBJ1-6; V: TRBV6-2/TRBV6-3; DNA: TGTGCCAGCAGTTCCGGACAGTGGGAAAGCTCCTATAATTCACCCCTCCACTTT; CDR3: CASSSGQWESSYNSPLHF
D: TRBD2; size: many; J: TRBJ2-3; V: TRBV4-3; DNA: TGCGCCAGCAGCTACCAGCGGGGGGCCCTAGATACGCAGTATTTT; CDR3: CASSYQRGALDTQYF
D: .; size: few; J: TRBJ1-5; V: TRBV9; DNA: TGTGCCAGCAGCGTAAACAAGTTTGGGCCCCAGCATTTT; CDR3: CASSVNKFGPQHF
D: .; size: many; J: TRBJ2-3; V: TRBV18; DNA: TGTGCCAGCTCACCAGGTGCAGGGCCGGGCACAGATACGCAGTATTTT; CDR3: CASSPGAGPGTDTQYF
D: TRBD1; size: many; J: TRBJ1-6; V: TRBV11-3; DNA: TGTGCCAGCAGCTTAGATAGGGACAGAATATATAATTCACCCCTCCACTTT; CDR3: CASSLDRDRIYNSPLHF
D: .; size: .; J: TRBJ2-2; V: TRBV9; DNA: TGTGCCAGCAGCGTAGTACAGGATGGGTCCGGGGAGCTGTTTTTT; CDR3: CASSVVQDGSGELFF
D: .; size: few; J: TRBJ2-5; V: TRBV5-1; DNA: TGCGCCAGCAGCAAAGGACAGAACCAAGAGACCCAGTACTTC; CDR3: CASSKGQNQETQYF
D: TRBD1; size: many; J: TRBJ2-7; V: TRBV5-6; DNA: TGTGCCAGCAGCGAGACAGGGTCGAGCCAGTACTTC; CDR3: CASSETGSSQYF